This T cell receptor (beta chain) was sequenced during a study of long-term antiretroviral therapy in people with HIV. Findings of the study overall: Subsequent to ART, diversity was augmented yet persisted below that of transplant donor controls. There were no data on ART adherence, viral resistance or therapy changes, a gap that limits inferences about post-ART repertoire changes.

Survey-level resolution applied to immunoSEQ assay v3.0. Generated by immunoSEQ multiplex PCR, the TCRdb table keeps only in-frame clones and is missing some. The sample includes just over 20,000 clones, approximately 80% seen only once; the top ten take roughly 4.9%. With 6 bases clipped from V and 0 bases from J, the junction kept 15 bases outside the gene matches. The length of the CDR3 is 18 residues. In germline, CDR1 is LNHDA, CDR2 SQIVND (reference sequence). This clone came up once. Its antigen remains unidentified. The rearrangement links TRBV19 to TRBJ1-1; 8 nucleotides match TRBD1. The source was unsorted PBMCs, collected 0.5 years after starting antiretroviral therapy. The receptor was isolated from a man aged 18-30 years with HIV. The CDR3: CASSGVVGTGLMNTEAFF. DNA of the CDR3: TGTGCCAGTAGCGGTGTCGTCGGGACAGGTCTCATGAACACTGAAGCTTTCTTT.